One sample yielded the 21 T cell receptor beta chains listed below, sequenced in a study of T cells in Graves' hyperthyroidism and ophthalmopathy. RNA transcripts served as the template for amplifying TCR beta CDR3 regions. In the first-round RT-PCR of the TCR CDR3, the HTBI primer set was used. From the multiplex PCR reads, TCRdb called clonotypes with MiXCR, one entry per CDR3 protein. Of around 300,000 distinct CDR3 sequences in the sample, approximately 14% were seen once. Sequenced material: blood. The receptors originated from a woman in her 30s with Graves' hyperthyroidism.

The CDR3 protein is CASSQALGSGYTF. The CDR3 DNA reads TGTGCCAGCAGCCAAGCCCTAGGGAGCGGCTACACCTTC. The chain employs TRBV3-1 and TRBJ1-2, with D hard to call. Germline V gene sequence: CDR1 LGHDT, CDR2 YNNKEL (reference sequence). With 1 base removed from V and 8 bases from J, the gap between germline ends came to 11 bases. The CDR3 runs to 13 residues.

This clonotype came up many times. This chain joins TRBV28 and TRBJ2-3; the match to TRBD1 covers 8 bases. Germline values: CDR1 MDHEN, CDR2 SYDVKM. Trimming cost V 5 bases and J 4 bases; bases outside gene matches: 14. The CDR3 is 17 residues long. In DNA form, the CDR3 reads TGTGCCAGCAGTCGACTTCGGACAGGGCGAGAGCCAGATACGCAGTATTTT. Its protein is CASSRLRTGREPDTQYF. The full variable domain, with the rest looked up from reference TRBV28 and TRBJ2-3, is DVKVTQSSRYLVKRTGEKVFLECVQDMDHENMFWYRQDPGLGLRLIYFSYDVKMKEKGDIPEGYSVSREKKERFSLILESASTNQTSMYLCASSRLRTGREPDTQYFGPGTRLTVL.

This clonotype was seen more than once but under ten times. The V and J genes are TRBV6-2 or TRBV6-3 and TRBJ2-3; 12 nucleotides match TRBD2. Germline V CDR1 and CDR2: MNHEY, SVGEGT. V lost 5 bases to trimming and J lost 3 bases; unmatched junction nucleotides: 3. The CDR3 totals 15 residues. CDR3: CASSGGTSGTDTQYF. In DNA form, the CDR3 reads TGTGCCAGCAGTGGCGGGACTAGCGGGACAGATACGCAGTATTTT.

This clonotype was found many times. The chain carries TRBV28 and TRBJ2-7, with D maybe TRBD2 (5 bases). The CDR3 sequence is 14 residues long. Trimming removed 1 base from V and 5 bases from J, with 12 bases in between. Germline assignment: CDR1 MDHEN and CDR2 SYDVKM. CDR3 in amino acids: CASSLFRGGHEQYF. CDR3 DNA: TGTGCCAGCAGTTTATTTCGGGGTGGCCACGAGCAGTACTTC. Using reference TRBV28 and TRBJ2-7 for the parts outside the CDR3, the full variable domain is DVKVTQSSRYLVKRTGEKVFLECVQDMDHENMFWYRQDPGLGLRLIYFSYDVKMKEKGDIPEGYSVSREKKERFSLILESASTNQTSMYLCASSLFRGGHEQYFGPGTRLTVT.

This clonotype was detected ten times or more. V is TRBV11-2 and J is TRBJ1-1; TRBD1 might be the D (5 bases). The CDR3 is 16 amino acids. Trimming cost V 4 bases and J 0 bases, with 15 bases left between them. CDR1 SGHAT and CDR2 FQNNGV come from the germline V gene. The CDR3 DNA follows: TGTGCCAGCAGCTCCGGTCGTGAGGGGATGAACACTGAAGCTTTCTTT. Encoded protein: CASSSGREGMNTEAFF.

This clonotype showed up many times. The chain has TRBV27 and TRBJ1-6, with 8 bases fitting TRBD1. V gave up 4 bases and J gave up 9 bases; unmatched junction bases: 8. Germline V gives CDR1 MNHEY, CDR2 SMNVEV (reference sequence). This CDR3 region has 15 residues. CDR3 amino acids: CASSWGTGGGSPLHF. CDR3 DNA: TGTGCCAGCAGTTGGGGGACAGGCGGAGGTTCACCCCTCCACTTT.

This clonotype has at least ten counts. J is TRBJ2-1 and V is TRBV19; TRBD2 matches 12 bases. Germline CDR1 LNHDA, CDR2 SQIVND (reference sequence). This CDR3 contains 13 residues. Trimming cost V 5 bases and J 7 bases; bases outside gene matches: 0. The CDR3 DNA reads TGTGCCAGTAGTGGGACTAGCGGGAATGAGCAGTTCTTC. Translating gives CASSGTSGNEQFF.

This clonotype was counted at least ten times. The V and J genes are TRBV10-3 and TRBJ2-3; TRBD1 aligns across 7 bases. The CDR3 is 13 amino acids. V was clipped by 11 bases and J by 0 bases; unmatched bases: 5. Germline assignment: CDR1 ENHRY and CDR2 SYGVKD. CDR3: CAVRDSSTDTQYF. The DNA for the CDR3 is TGTGCCGTCCGGGACAGCAGCACAGATACGCAGTATTTT.

This clonotype was seen only a few times. The V gene is TRBV6-1, the J gene TRBJ2-7, with TRBD1 identical over 10 bases. In germline, CDR1 is MNHNS, CDR2 SASEGT. This CDR3 has 15 amino acids. V lost 5 bases to trimming and J lost 6 bases; unmatched junction nucleotides: 10. CDR3 DNA: TGTGCCAGCAGTCCCCGGGACAGGGGTTCGAGCGAGCAGTACTTC. Amino acid sequence: CASSPRDRGSSEQYF.

This clonotype was recorded many times. This chain joins TRBV20-1 and TRBJ1-2; D is possibly TRBD1 (5 bases). The germline gives CDR1 DFQATT, CDR2 SNEGSKA (reference sequence). V was trimmed by 5 bases and J by 8 bases, leaving 18 bases between them. This CDR3 has 13 residues. The chain's CDR3 is CSAQGDRKSGYTF. The DNA for the CDR3 is TGCAGTGCTCAGGGCGATCGGAAGAGCGGCTACACCTTC.

This chain joins TRBV10-3 and TRBJ1-3; the D is unclear. This CDR3 has 15 amino acids. Looked up from germline, CDR1 is ENHRY and CDR2 is SYGVKD. With 2 bases removed from V and 0 bases from J, the gap between germline ends came to 8 bases. CDR3 amino acids: CAISELAFSGNTIYF. Written as DNA, the CDR3 is TGTGCCATCAGTGAGCTGGCGTTCTCTGGAAACACCATATATTTT.

This chain uses TRBV19 with TRBJ2-5; 10 positions agree with TRBD2. Unmatched junction bases numbered 10, after V lost 5 bases and J lost 4 bases. The CDR3 sequence is 16 residues long. CDR1 is LNHDA and CDR2 is SQIVND in the germline V gene (reference sequence). The CDR3 loop reads CASSLSGRAFGETQYF. The CDR3 DNA is TGTGCCAGTAGTCTGAGCGGGAGGGCCTTTGGAGAGACCCAGTACTTC.

Only a few counts were recorded for this clonotype. This chain links TRBV12-3 or TRBV12-4 with TRBJ1-3; 9 positions match TRBD1. The CDR3 loop spans 17 amino acids. V lost 1 base, J lost 0 bases, and 4 bases stayed unmatched. The DNA of the CDR3 is TGTGCCAGCAGTTTAGGGGACAGGGATTTCTCTGGAAACACCATATATTTT. Translating it yields CASSLGDRDFSGNTIYF.

This clonotype showed up just a few times. The CDR3 loop is CASSPRDIGGDTQYF. For the CDR3, the DNA is TGTGCCAGCAGCCCCCGGGACATCGGAGGGGATACGCAGTATTTT. This sequence joins TRBV5-4 and TRBJ2-3; either TRBD1 or TRBD2 may fit D (6 bases each). V shed 4 bases and J shed 6 bases, with 18 bases lying between them. The germline CDR1 and CDR2 sequences are SGHNT and YYREEE (reference sequence). The CDR3 length is 15 residues.

In its sample, this clonotype was seen many times. The V and J genes are TRBV28 and TRBJ2-7; TRBD1 agrees at 8 bases. Trimming took 6 bases from V and 0 from J; bases not matched to a gene: 7. From germline, CDR1 is MDHEN and CDR2 SYDVKM. The CDR3 consists of 15 residues. The CDR3 spells CASSPGGTGSYEQYF. In nucleotides, the CDR3 is TGTGCCAGCAGCCCAGGGGGCACGGGCTCCTACGAGCAGTACTTC.

The V and J genes are TRBV7-3 and TRBJ2-3, with TRBD1 matching over 11 bases. This CDR3 comprises 16 residues. Germline-derived CDR1 and CDR2 are SGHTA and FQGTGA. Unmatched junction bases numbered 5, after V lost 2 bases and J lost 4 bases. CDR3 loop: CASSLLDRGLSDTQYF. As DNA, the CDR3 is TGTGCCAGCAGCTTACTGGACAGGGGGCTTTCAGATACGCAGTATTTT.

This clonotype was detected many times. The chain is built from TRBV15 and TRBJ1-6; TRBD1 matches 8 bases. The CDR3 has 14 amino acids. V trimming: 3 bases; J trimming: 10 bases; junction bases outside the gene matches: 5. Germline lookup yields CDR1 LNHNV and CDR2 YYDKDF (reference sequence). The CDR3 region has the DNA TGTGCCACCAGCAGGGGACAGGAGGGCTCACCCCTCCACTTT. It specifies CATSRGQEGSPLHF. Combining the CDR3 with reference TRBV15 and TRBJ1-6 gives the whole variable domain DAMVIQNPRYQVTQFGKPVTLSCSQTLNHNVMYWYQQKSSQAPKLLFHYYDKDFNNEADTPDNFQSRRPNTSFCFLDIRSPGLGDTAMYLCATSRGQEGSPLHFGNGTRLTVT.

In its sample, this clonotype was seen a few times. The rearrangement joins TRBV4-1 to TRBJ1-2; the D gene is possibly TRBD1 (6 bases). Germline V lookup: CDR1 MGHRA, CDR2 YSYEKL. This CDR3 comprises 13 residues. Trimming removed 6 bases from V and 4 bases from J, with 12 bases in between. DNA of the CDR3: TGCGCCAGCAGAGGCAGGGGCGTCTATGGCTACACCTTC. The encoded protein is CASRGRGVYGYTF.

V is TRBV19 and J is TRBJ2-7; D gene uncertain. V was cut by 5 bases and J by 5 bases, with 13 bases left in between. The length of the CDR3 is 13 residues. Germline CDR1 LNHDA, CDR2 SQIVND (reference sequence). DNA for the CDR3: TGTGCCAGTAGTGCGTACGGTCTCGACGAGCAGTACTTC. Translation: CASSAYGLDEQYF.

This clonotype was found many times. The J gene is TRBJ1-2, the V gene TRBV28; 7 nucleotides align to TRBD1. The germline V gene encodes CDR1 MDHEN and CDR2 SYDVKM. The J segment lost 3 bases and the V segment lost 5 bases, leaving 9 bases of the junction unmatched. The CDR3 covers 15 residues. The chain's CDR3 is CASSRPGQADYGYTF. In nucleotides, the CDR3 is TGTGCCAGCAGTCGGCCCGGACAGGCAGACTATGGCTACACCTTC.

This chain uses TRBV6-2 or TRBV6-3 with TRBJ2-1; the D gene is possibly TRBD2 (5 bases). CDR1 and CDR2 from the germline V gene are MNHEY and SVGEGT. Trimming shortened V by 0 bases and J by 3 bases, and 6 bases separated the two germline ends. The CDR3 has 14 residues. The DNA for the CDR3 is TGTGCCAGCAGTTACTCCGGGGACTACAATGAGCAGTTCTTC. This gives the protein CASSYSGDYNEQFF.